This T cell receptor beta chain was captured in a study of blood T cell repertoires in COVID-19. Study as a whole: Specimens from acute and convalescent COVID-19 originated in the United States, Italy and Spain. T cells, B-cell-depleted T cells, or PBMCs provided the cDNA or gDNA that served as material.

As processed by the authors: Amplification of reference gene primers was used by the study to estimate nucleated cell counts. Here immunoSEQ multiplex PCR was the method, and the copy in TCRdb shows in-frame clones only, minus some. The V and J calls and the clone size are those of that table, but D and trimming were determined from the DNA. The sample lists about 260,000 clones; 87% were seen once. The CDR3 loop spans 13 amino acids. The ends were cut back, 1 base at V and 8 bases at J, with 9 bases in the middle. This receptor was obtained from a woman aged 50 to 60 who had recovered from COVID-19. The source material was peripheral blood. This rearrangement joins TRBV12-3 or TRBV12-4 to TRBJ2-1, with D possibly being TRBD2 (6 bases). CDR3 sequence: CASSLGGLDEQFF. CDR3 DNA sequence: TGTGCCAGCAGTTTAGGGGGACTTGATGAGCAGTTCTTC.